Following are 3 T cell receptor beta chains from one sample sequenced in a study of T cell repertoires in cytomegalovirus infection. TCRdb itself ran the reads through MiXCR, one entry per CDR3 protein. The sample consists of about 830,000 distinct CDR3 sequences, around a third of them appearing once. Antigens for these TCRs are unknown. Specimen: cultured CD8+ T cells from PBMCs, collected from culture after CMV antigen stimulation. These receptors were collected from a human donor in good health (CMV status not recorded). Some clones in this sample may be carry-over from other donors' samples.

The sample holds a few counts of this clonotype. This chain links TRBV6-5 with TRBJ2-3, with D tentatively TRBD2 (6 bases). Trimming took 2 bases from V and 5 from J, leaving 8 bases between them. The CDR3 is 13 amino acids. Germline CDR1 and CDR2: MNHEY and SVGAGI. CDR3 amino acids: CASSYGEVDTQYF. The CDR3 DNA reads TGTGCCAGCAGTTACGGGGAGGTAGATACGCAGTATTTT.

This clonotype has only a few counts. The rearrangement joins TRBV2 to TRBJ2-1, with D hard to call. Looked up from germline, CDR1 is SNHLY and CDR2 is FYNNEI. The CDR3 spans 11 residues. CDR3 sequence: CCQQQSNEQFF. CDR3 bases: TGTTGCCAGCAACAGTCCAATGAGCAGTTCTTC.

This clonotype was detected ten times or more. The chain has TRBV11-2 and TRBJ2-1; D may be TRBD2 (7 bases). The germline V and J ends were trimmed by 5 bases and 5 bases, with 22 bases remaining between them. Germline CDR1 reads SGHAT; CDR2 reads FQNNGV. This CDR3 spans 17 amino acids. The CDR3 loop is CASSRPSGRGPHNEQFF. CDR3 coding DNA: TGTGCCAGCAGCCGCCCCTCTGGGCGGGGGCCACACAATGAGCAGTTCTTC.